A selection of T cell receptor beta chains follows, all from one sample in a study of CXCR3-negative and CXCR3-positive naive CD8 T cells. TCRdb reprocessed the 5' RACE reads and reports one entry per CDR3 protein, with no DNA. Recorded here are some 130,000 distinct CDR3 sequences; the top ten clones represent approximately 0.29%. Material: naive CXCR3- CD8+ T cells from blood. The receptors shown here come from a human donor in good health. Some clones in this sample may be carry-over from other donors' samples. CDR3s include the opening cysteine and the closing phenylalanine or tryptophan.

j_call v_call cdr3_aa
TRBJ1-2 TRBV5-4 CASSLKGTNYGYTF
TRBJ1-1 TRBV6-2/TRBV6-3 CASSYSSQGLNTEAFF
TRBJ2-7 TRBV11-2 CASSLGGRSYEQYF
TRBJ1-1 TRBV7-9 CASRPFGRPGQGEAFF
TRBJ1-1 TRBV7-9 CASSPELPRDTEAFF
TRBJ2-7 TRBV5-1 CASSSGGGRTYEQYF
TRBJ2-5 TRBV7-9 CASSPGGKVPETQYF
TRBJ2-1 TRBV5-1 CASSSWGGASYNEQFF
TRBJ2-2 TRBV7-6 CASSSRGELGELFF
TRBJ2-2 TRBV29-1 CSVEDLGELFF
TRBJ2-7 TRBV28 CASRSFSDGDEQYF
TRBJ1-3 TRBV29-1 CRAGDGNTIYF
TRBJ1-1 TRBV6-2/TRBV6-3 CASIIQGSGTEAFF
TRBJ2-1 TRBV7-2 CASSPEATSGDEQFF
TRBJ1-1 TRBV4-1 CASSQGNPPGNTEAFF
TRBJ1-1 TRBV5-1 CASSYRGGLDTEAFF
TRBJ1-3 TRBV3-1 CASSQVEGGNTIYF
TRBJ2-1 TRBV10-3 CAVSGGTSGGFYEQFF
TRBJ2-4 TRBV28 CASSLTGLAGEKYF
TRBJ2-1 TRBV29-1 CGVEARARYNEQFF
TRBJ2-1 TRBV19 CASSMDGLAGVDSYNEQFF
TRBJ2-7 TRBV27 CASSSGFASYEQYF
TRBJ2-1 TRBV2 CASSEGLNAYNEQFF
TRBJ1-1 TRBV20-1 CSARGTGNTEAFF
TRBJ2-7 TRBV5-1 CANSFGRGAAYEQYF
TRBJ2-7 TRBV7-2 CASSSGAPYEQYF
TRBJ1-2 TRBV10-3 CAISESVLGSYGYTF
TRBJ2-1 TRBV4-1 CASSPRLADYYNEQFF
TRBJ1-4 TRBV4-3 CASSQGVPALTEKLFF
TRBJ2-7 TRBV6-2/TRBV6-3 CASKLTGLPYEQYF
TRBJ1-2 TRBV29-1 CSVLTDSSYGYTF
TRBJ2-1 TRBV29-1 CSVEGDGYNEQFF
TRBJ1-5 TRBV27 CASSLIGGYGNQPQHF